What follows are 16 T cell receptor beta chains derived from one specimen sequenced in a study of blood T cell repertoires in COVID-19. Data came from immunoSEQ multiplex PCR; TCRdb stores just in-frame clones and leaves some out. The data contain about 150,000 clones, approximately 80% of them seen just once; the ten biggest clones take up roughly 3%. What was sequenced was peripheral blood. The receptors shown here come from a woman aged 80 or over with acute or convalescent COVID-19.

The CDR3 region is CASSFSPGTGDYNEQFF. CDR3 sequence (DNA): TGTGCCAGCAGTTTTTCCCCCGGGACAGGGGATTACAATGAGCAGTTCTTC. V is TRBV6-2 or TRBV6-3 and J is TRBJ2-1; TRBD1 matches at 10 bases. Germline CDR1 reads MNHEY; CDR2 reads SVGEGT. J gave up 4 bases and V 4 bases, and 10 bases lay outside the gene matches. The length of the CDR3 is 17 residues.

V is TRBV3-1 (or the pseudogene TRBV3-2) and J is TRBJ2-7; D perhaps matches TRBD1 (5 bases). Germline CDR1 is LGHDT and CDR2 is YNNKEL (reference sequence). V lost 5 bases, J lost 3 bases, and 17 bases lay in between. This CDR3 region has 15 residues. CDR3 sequence: CASSTGGTGRYEQYF. CDR3 in DNA: TGTGCCAGCAGCACGGGTGGTACAGGCCGCTACGAGCAGTACTTC.

The chain combines TRBV11-3 with TRBJ2-7, with D unresolved. Germline-derived CDR1 and CDR2 are SGHNT and YENEEA. The V end lost 1 base, the J end lost 0 bases, and 4 bases lay between the germline ends. There are 13 residues in the CDR3. As DNA, the CDR3 is TGTGCCAGCAGCTTAGGGGCCTCCTACGAGCAGTACTTC. Protein product: CASSLGASYEQYF.

The gene calls are TRBV18 and TRBJ1-1, with 7 bases lining up with TRBD1. Per the germline V gene, CDR1 is KGHSH and CDR2 is LQKENI. The CDR3 extends over 14 amino acids. V lost 3 bases and J lost 6; bases outside the gene matches: 7. This chain's CDR3 is CASSPSTGSPEAFF. In DNA form, the CDR3 reads TGTGCCAGCTCACCTTCGACAGGGTCCCCTGAAGCTTTCTTT.

This clone was observed a handful of times. The chain uses TRBV15 and TRBJ1-1, with 7 bases that match TRBD1. Losses at the gene ends were 5 bases for V and 1 base for J; bases not matched to a gene: 4. The germline gives CDR1 LNHNV, CDR2 YYDKDF (reference sequence). CDR3 length: 14 residues. CDR3: CATSPRTGNTEAFF. The CDR3 DNA is TGTGCCACCAGCCCTCGGACAGGGAACACTGAAGCTTTCTTT.

In regard to this clone: This CDR3 is also generated by other DNA sequences in the sample. This chain uses TRBV18 with TRBJ2-7; D gene ambiguous. The CDR3 runs to 12 residues. Germline lookup yields CDR1 KGHSH and CDR2 LQKENI. V was pared by 6 bases and J by 0 bases, with 6 bases between. The CDR3 sequence: CASSPSSYEQYF. CDR3 DNA sequence: TGTGCCAGCTCCCCGAGCTCCTACGAGCAGTACTTC.

The rearrangement uses TRBV5-8 and TRBJ2-5; perhaps TRBD2 as D (6 bases). With 1 base removed from V and 5 bases from J, the gap between germline ends came to 15 bases. Germline CDR1 is SGHTS and CDR2 is YDEGEE. This CDR3 comprises 15 residues. The DNA for the CDR3 is TGTGCCAGCAGCTTGCTGGGGAAGGGAGGCGAGACCCAGTACTTC. Translated: CASSLLGKGGETQYF.

This sequence joins TRBV7-2 and TRBJ2-1; 8 bases map to TRBD1. V was pared by 3 bases and J by 2 bases, with 6 bases of the junction left unmatched. There are 16 residues in the CDR3. Germline lookup yields CDR1 SGHTA and CDR2 FQGNSA. The CDR3 sequence is CASSFRTGFPYNEQFF. The CDR3, as DNA: TGTGCCAGCAGCTTTCGGACAGGGTTCCCCTACAATGAGCAGTTCTTC.

CDR3 DNA: TGTGCCAGCAGTTCCTTGGAGGGCAGGGCCTATGGCTACACCTTC. This sequence encodes CASSSLEGRAYGYTF. This chain joins TRBV6-5 and TRBJ1-2; D possibly corresponds to TRBD1 (5 bases). The CDR3 covers 15 residues. From germline, CDR1 is MNHEY and CDR2 SVGAGI. V was cut by 4 bases and J by 4 bases, with 16 bases left in between.

The rearrangement links TRBV7-9 to TRBJ1-2, with TRBD1 matching over 9 bases. Looked up from germline, CDR1 is SEHNR and CDR2 is FQNEAQ (reference sequence). This CDR3 region has 16 residues. V trimming: 5 bases; J trimming: 4 bases; junction bases outside the gene matches: 11. CDR3 sequence reads: CASSAGYRTGAYGYTF. In DNA, the CDR3 is TGTGCCAGCAGCGCCGGGTACCGGACAGGGGCCTATGGCTACACCTTC.

This clone appeared once. The chain carries TRBV3-1 (or the pseudogene TRBV3-2) and TRBJ1-3; D is ambiguous. CDR3 length: 13 amino acids. Germline V lookup: CDR1 LGHDT, CDR2 YNNKEL (reference sequence). Deletions cut 5 bases from V and 0 bases from J, with 5 bases between. The CDR3 coding sequence is TGTGCCAGCAGCGTCCGCTCTGGAAACACCATATATTTT. Protein product: CASSVRSGNTIYF.

This clone is a singleton in its sample. The chain uses TRBV7-9 and TRBJ1-2; TRBD1 aligns across 7 bases. The CDR3 length is 15 residues. Germline V lookup: CDR1 SEHNR, CDR2 FQNEAQ (reference sequence). With 7 bases clipped from V and 6 bases from J, the junction kept 14 bases outside the gene matches. CDR3 DNA: TGTGCCAGCAACCATCTAGGGGGCGGAACGGATGGCTACACCTTC. Translated, it gives CASNHLGGGTDGYTF.

This sequence joins TRBV25-1 and TRBJ1-1; D is possibly TRBD1 (6 bases). The CDR3 sequence is 12 residues long. Germline V gene data show CDR1 as MGHDK and CDR2 as SYGVNS. CDR3 sequence (DNA): TGTGCAGCAACAGGGTTGAACACTGAAGCTTTCTTT. Its translation: CAATGLNTEAFF. Supplemented by reference TRBV25-1 and TRBJ1-1, the full variable domain reads EADIYQTPRYLVIGTGKKITLECSQTMGHDKMYWYQQDPGMELHLIHYSYGVNSTEKGDLSSESTVSRIRTEHFPLTLESARPSHTSQYLCAATGLNTEAFFGQGTRLTVV.

CDR3 coding DNA: TGTGCCAGCAGTTTAGGGGGGGGCAATGAGCAGTTCTTC. Amino acids: CASSLGGGNEQFF. The chain employs TRBV27 and TRBJ2-1, with 7 positions matching TRBD2. CDR3 length: 13 residues. Trimming at V came to 2 bases and at J to 6 bases, leaving 1 base not matched to a gene. The V gene's germline CDR1 is MNHEY and CDR2 SMNVEV (reference sequence).

The CDR3 here is CASRTGTGGRRVGANVLTF. In DNA form, the CDR3 reads TGTGCCAGCAGGACCGGGACAGGGGGCCGTAGGGTGGGGGCCAACGTCCTGACTTTC. V usage is TRBV7-2 and J usage is TRBJ2-6, with 12 bases aligning to TRBD1. The V segment lost 6 bases and the J segment 4 bases; nucleotides outside the gene matches: 13. The germline CDR1 and CDR2 sequences are SGHTA and FQGNSA. The CDR3 covers 19 residues.

The chain has TRBV29-1 and TRBJ2-7; 7 bases align to TRBD1. The junction had 6 bases not matched to a gene; V was cut back by 7 bases and J by 3 bases. Germline CDR1 SQVTM, CDR2 ANQGSEA. This CDR3 region has 12 residues. The CDR3: CSAWDSNYEQYF. The CDR3 DNA is TGCAGCGCTTGGGACAGCAACTACGAGCAGTACTTC.